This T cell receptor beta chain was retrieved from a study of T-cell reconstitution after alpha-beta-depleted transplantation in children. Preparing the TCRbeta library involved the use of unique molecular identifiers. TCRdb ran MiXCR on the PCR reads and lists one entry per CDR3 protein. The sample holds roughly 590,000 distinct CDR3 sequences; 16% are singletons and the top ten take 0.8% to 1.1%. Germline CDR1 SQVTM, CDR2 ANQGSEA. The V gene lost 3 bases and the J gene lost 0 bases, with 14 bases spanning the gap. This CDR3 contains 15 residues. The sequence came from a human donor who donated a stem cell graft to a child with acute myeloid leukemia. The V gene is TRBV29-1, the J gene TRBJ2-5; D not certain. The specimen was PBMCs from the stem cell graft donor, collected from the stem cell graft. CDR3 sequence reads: CSVDTAPRYQETQYF. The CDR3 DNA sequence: TGCAGCGTTGATACGGCCCCCCGCTACCAAGAGACCCAGTACTTC.